The present entry profiles one T cell receptor beta chain with its context. This clone was counted between two and nine times. Its cognate antigen has yet to be identified. Base qualities were left out, and no much larger clone turns up one base away. The study evaluated CTLA-4 blockade (ipilimumab) given together with focal radiation therapy in patients who had chemo-refractory metastatic non-small-cell lung cancer. Libraries were prepared through the immunoSEQ multiplex PCR assay. TCRdb carries this immuneACCESS record with in-frame sequences only. Its versions omit some clonotypes, under half of them owing to an unresolved V gene in the studies checked, with the rest unexplained. The sample table holds about 51,000 clones, of which 70% to 80% were seen once. Roughly 8.5% of the sample comes from the top ten. CDR1 and CDR2 are read off the germline V gene as SGDLS and YYNGEE. The CDR3 runs 15 amino acids, cysteine and phenylalanine included. The entry retains the CDR3 DNA only, 45 bases that are in frame from base 1. Deletion took 2 bases off V and 0 bases off J, with a span of 9 bases between the germline ends.

These data belong to a study of radiotherapy plus CTLA-4 blockade in lung cancer listed by TCRdb under 2018. For the wider study: Among the enrolled patients, 15% to 20% had an objective response, and roughly 30% reached disease control.

What the authors observed across the whole study: After treatment with radiotherapy and ipilimumab, TCR clones that originated in tumors expanded in peripheral blood. The strongest predictors of response were reported to be early dynamic shifts in blood T cell clones along with a rise in serum interferon-beta following radiation.

The specimen was peripheral blood, collected from a patient treated with radiotherapy plus ipilimumab. The rearranged chain carries TRBV9 and TRBJ1-5; no confident D gene assignment can be made. This clonotype originated in a human donor with non-small cell lung cancer who had a complete response to radiotherapy plus ipilimumab. The CDR3 reads as follows: CASSVSGSSNQPQHF. The nucleotides are TGTGCCAGCAGCGTTTCAGGATCTAGCAATCAGCCCCAGCATTTT.